The 26 T cell receptor beta chains presented below share a single source sample, sequenced in a study of T-cell reconstitution after alpha-beta-depleted transplantation in children. Unique molecular identifiers were built into the TCRbeta library. TCRdb processed the PCR reads anew with MiXCR; each CDR3 protein has one entry. The sample carries about 510,000 distinct CDR3 sequences, about 10% recorded once. The input for sequencing was PBMCs, mostly from graft donor cells, taken 180 days after TCRalphabeta/CD19-depleted stem cell transplant. The receptors were sampled from a female patient aged 2 to 10 who had a stem cell transplant for aplastic anemia, so the T cells may come from the graft donor.

The chain links TRBV29-1 to TRBJ1-2; no clear D. Germline V lookup: CDR1 SQVTM, CDR2 ANQGSEA. The CDR3 covers 12 residues. V was shortened by 4 bases and J by 2 bases, with 8 bases between the two germline ends. DNA for the CDR3: TGCAGCGTTGGTTCCAGGAACTATGGCTACACCTTC. Protein: CSVGSRNYGYTF.

In this sample, this clonotype turned up a few times. The rearrangement links TRBV3-1 to TRBJ1-3; D perhaps matches TRBD1 (6 bases). V was trimmed by 10 bases and J by 3 bases, leaving 25 bases between them. Germline V gives CDR1 LGHDT, CDR2 YNNKEL (reference sequence). CDR3 length: 17 amino acids. CDR3 sequence reads: CATCRPPRGQNGNTIYF. Written as DNA, the CDR3 is TGTGCCACCTGCCGACCCCCCCGGGGGCAAAATGGAAACACCATATATTTT.

This clonotype was counted a few times. This chain joins TRBV5-1 and TRBJ1-5, with TRBD1 identical over 9 bases. CDR1 is SGHRS and CDR2 is YFSETQ in the germline V gene. The ends lost 3 bases at V and 6 bases at J; junction bases unmatched: 7. The CDR3 consists of 15 residues. The DNA for the CDR3 is TGCGCCAGCAGCTGGACAGGGGACGGGGGTCAGCCCCAGCATTTT. As protein: CASSWTGDGGQPQHF.

V usage is TRBV20-1 and J usage is TRBJ2-7; the match to TRBD1 covers 12 bases. The CDR3 spans 15 residues. Germline V CDR1 and CDR2: DFQATT, SNEGSKA (reference sequence). With V trimmed by 3 bases and J by 6 bases, 9 bases remained unmatched. CDR3 nucleotides: TGCAGTGCTAGCAATCCGGGACAGGGGGCGATCGAGCAGTACTTC. Its translation is CSASNPGQGAIEQYF.

In its sample, this clonotype was seen a few times. The V and J genes are TRBV7-9 and TRBJ2-6, with 11 bases that match TRBD1. The germline V gene has CDR1 SEHNR and CDR2 FQNEAQ (reference sequence). The CDR3 spans 21 residues. V was clipped by 5 bases and J by 0 bases; unmatched bases: 15. Here the CDR3 reads CASSPISSRDRGASGANVLTF. CDR3 coding DNA: TGTGCCAGCAGCCCTATTTCCTCCCGGGACAGGGGGGCCTCTGGGGCCAACGTCCTGACTTTC.

V is TRBV3-1 and J is TRBJ2-1; 7 nucleotides line up with TRBD1. With 0 bases clipped from V and 15 bases from J, the junction kept 8 bases outside the gene matches. Germline CDR1 and CDR2: LGHDT and YNNKEL (reference sequence). The CDR3 contains 13 residues. CDR3 protein: CASSQEEGGKGFF. In nucleotides, the CDR3 is TGTGCCAGCAGCCAAGAAGAAGGGGGCAAAGGGTTCTTC.

The rearrangement links TRBV7-3 to TRBJ2-5; 11 positions match TRBD2. The CDR3 is made up of 18 amino acids. Germline CDR1 SGHTA, CDR2 FQGTGA. V shed 5 bases and J 2 bases; nucleotides not matched to a gene: 13. Here the CDR3 reads CASSPQVSGGASQETQYF. The CDR3 DNA follows: TGTGCCAGCAGCCCCCAGGTTAGCGGGGGGGCCTCACAAGAGACCCAGTACTTC.

The sample holds a few counts of this clonotype. The genes are TRBV27 and TRBJ1-1; a weak D match, TRBD1 (6 bases). V was trimmed by 0 bases and J by 4 bases, leaving 18 bases between them. Per germline, CDR1 MNHEY and CDR2 SMNVEV (reference sequence). The CDR3 totals 17 residues. This CDR3 is CASSLSQGPVIPTEAFF. The CDR3 DNA sequence: TGTGCCAGCAGTTTATCACAGGGCCCAGTTATCCCCACTGAAGCTTTCTTT.

V is TRBV19 and J is TRBJ2-5, with 7 bases identical to TRBD2. The germline CDR1 and CDR2 sequences are LNHDA and SQIVND (reference sequence). With V trimmed by 8 bases and J by 2 bases, 20 bases remained unmatched. CDR3 size: 18 residues. The CDR3 loop is CASQRDGISLAEQETQYF. In DNA form, the CDR3 reads TGTGCCAGTCAGAGGGACGGAATAAGCCTAGCGGAACAAGAGACCCAGTACTTC.

The J gene is TRBJ1-4, the V gene TRBV7-9; D gene uncertain. Trimming took 6 bases from V and 5 from J, leaving 7 bases between them. This CDR3 has 12 residues. Germline lookup yields CDR1 SEHNR and CDR2 FQNEAQ (reference sequence). The CDR3 reads CASREGNEKLFF. CDR3 nucleotide sequence: TGTGCCAGCAGGGAAGGGAATGAAAAACTGTTTTTT.

This clonotype was seen more than once but under ten times. In DNA form, the CDR3 reads TGTGCCATCAGTGGGACAGGGCCGGGTGGAGGCTACACCTTC. This gives the protein CAISGTGPGGGYTF. This chain connects TRBV10-3 to TRBJ1-2, with 8 bases lining up with TRBD1. Germline V gene sequence: CDR1 ENHRY, CDR2 SYGVKD. With V trimmed by 4 bases and J by 8 bases, 9 bases remained unmatched. CDR3 length: 14 residues.

The chain recombines TRBV20-1 with TRBJ2-7; the D is unclear. V was trimmed by 6 bases and J by 6 bases, leaving 21 bases between them. CDR3 length equals 14 residues. Germline values: CDR1 DFQATT, CDR2 SNEGSKA (reference sequence). The CDR3 region is CSAIGPIHVAEQYF. Written as DNA, the CDR3 is TGCAGTGCAATCGGACCCATACATGTAGCCGAGCAGTACTTC.

This clonotype was observed a few times. The chain is built from TRBV21-1 and TRBJ2-7; TRBD1, the table's D call, lacks a check against the DNA. TRBV21-1 counts as a pseudogene. The CDR3 is made up of 13 amino acids. The CDR3 sequence is CASSKNRDYEQYF. In DNA form, the CDR3 reads TGTGCCAGCAGTAAGAACAGGGACTACGAGCAGTACTTC.

The chain carries TRBV3-1 and TRBJ1-6, with TRBD1 identical over 7 bases. CDR1 and CDR2 from the germline V gene are LGHDT and YNNKEL (reference sequence). This CDR3 contains 16 residues. V lost 4 bases, J lost 9 bases, and 12 bases stayed unmatched. The CDR3 region is CASSRRQGPGGSPLHF. CDR3 nucleotides: TGTGCCAGCAGCCGACGACAGGGCCCGGGCGGTTCACCCCTCCACTTT.

The chain is built from TRBV29-1 and TRBJ2-5; 9 positions match TRBD1. The CDR3 runs 13 residues. Germline V CDR1 and CDR2: SQVTM, ANQGSEA. With 5 bases clipped from V and 5 bases from J, the junction kept 6 bases outside the gene matches. CDR3 bases: TGCAGCGTTACAGGGGGCCGCAGGGAGACCCAGTACTTC. Translation: CSVTGGRRETQYF.

This chain uses TRBV7-9 with TRBJ2-5, with no clear D. Germline CDR1 SEHNR, CDR2 FQNEAQ (reference sequence). V lost 2 bases to trimming and J lost 2 bases, with 6 bases between them. The CDR3 has 13 residues. CDR3 loop: CASSLFVQETQYF. CDR3 DNA: TGTGCCAGCAGCTTATTCGTTCAAGAGACCCAGTACTTC.

This clonotype was counted ten times or more. This chain uses TRBV5-1 with TRBJ2-2, with D perhaps TRBD1 (6 bases). In germline, CDR1 is SGHRS, CDR2 YFSETQ. Trimming stripped 2 bases from V and 0 bases from J, with 11 bases between. The CDR3 runs to 16 residues. CDR3: CASSFIYRANTGELFF. The CDR3, as DNA: TGCGCCAGCAGCTTCATCTACAGGGCGAACACCGGGGAGCTGTTTTTT.

The rearrangement links TRBV28 to TRBJ2-3; D might be TRBD1 (6 bases). CDR1 is MDHEN and CDR2 is SYDVKM in the germline V gene. V was clipped by 2 bases and J by 6 bases, with 12 bases between them. The CDR3 is made up of 14 amino acids. The CDR3 nucleotides read TGTGCCAGCAGTTTAGGGGGCCGGAGGGATACGCAGTATTTT. This codes for CASSLGGRRDTQYF.

This clonotype was counted a few times. A much larger clone sits a single nucleotide away, making a read error possible. CDR3 sequence: CSVDNGLSGANGLTF. For the CDR3, the DNA is TGCAGCGTTGATAATGGCCTCTCTGGGGCCAACGGCCTGACTTTC. This chain joins TRBV29-1 and TRBJ2-6; tentative D call: TRBD1 (5 bases). The CDR3 has 15 amino acids. Germline CDR1 reads SQVTM; CDR2 reads ANQGSEA. Drawing the rest from reference TRBV29-1 and TRBJ2-6, the complete variable domain is SAVISQKPSRDICQRGTSLTIQCQVDSQVTMMFWYRQQPGQSLTLIATANQGSEATYESGFVIDKFPISRPNLTFSTLTVSNMSPEDSSIYLCSVDNGLSGANGLTFGAGSRLTVL.

CDR3 protein: CSVGRRGTEAFF. The CDR3 nucleotides read TGCAGCGTTGGCAGGAGGGGCACTGAAGCTTTCTTT. V usage is TRBV29-1 and J usage is TRBJ1-1; maybe TRBD1 (5 bases). Deletions cut 4 bases from V and 4 bases from J, with 10 bases between. The CDR3 covers 12 residues. The germline CDR1 and CDR2 sequences are SQVTM and ANQGSEA. Looking up the rest from reference TRBV29-1 and TRBJ1-1 gives the full variable domain: SAVISQKPSRDICQRGTSLTIQCQVDSQVTMMFWYRQQPGQSLTLIATANQGSEATYESGFVIDKFPISRPNLTFSTLTVSNMSPEDSSIYLCSVGRRGTEAFFGQGTRLTVV.

This clonotype was counted ten times or more. The chain carries TRBV24-1 and TRBJ2-3; D not resolved. This CDR3 comprises 16 residues. CDR1 and CDR2 from the germline V gene are KGHDR and SFDVKD. Trimming pared 3 bases from V and 1 base from J, leaving 13 bases between. The CDR3 nucleotides read TGTGCCACCAGTGATCCCCCTAGTGTAGGCACAGATACGCAGTATTTT. Its translation is CATSDPPSVGTDTQYF.

The rearrangement joins TRBV14 to TRBJ2-1, with 14 bases lining up with TRBD2. The V gene end was trimmed by 4 bases and the J gene end by 4 bases; junction bases not matched to a gene: 18. CDR1 SGHDN and CDR2 FVKESK come from the germline V gene. The CDR3 contains 21 residues. CDR3: CASSRTQLGGTSGRRYNEQFF. The CDR3 bases are TGTGCCAGCAGCCGGACCCAATTAGGTGGGACTAGCGGGAGACGGTACAATGAGCAGTTCTTC.

The gene calls are TRBV25-1 and TRBJ2-1; possible D gene TRBD2, 6 bases. Trimming left V 6 bases short and J 4 bases short, with 13 bases between. Germline CDR1 and CDR2: MGHDK and SYGVNS. The CDR3 loop spans 14 amino acids. The DNA of the CDR3 is TGTGCCAGCAGCGACTGGCGGGGTTACAATGAGCAGTTCTTC. Encoded protein: CASSDWRGYNEQFF.

This clonotype has more than one count but fewer than ten. This sequence joins TRBV4-3 and TRBJ2-7, with 9 bases fitting TRBD2. Looked up from germline, CDR1 is LGHNA and CDR2 is YSLEER. The J segment lost 2 bases and the V segment lost 1 base, leaving 3 bases of the junction unmatched. CDR3 length: 15 amino acids. This chain's CDR3 is CASSQGLAGTYEQYF. In DNA form, the CDR3 reads TGCGCCAGCAGCCAAGGGCTAGCGGGGACCTACGAGCAGTACTTC.

Ten or more counts support this clonotype. The chain employs TRBV27 and TRBJ2-2, with no clear D. Germline V CDR1 and CDR2: MNHEY, SMNVEV (reference sequence). This CDR3 spans 13 amino acids. The germline V and J ends were trimmed by 1 base and 6 bases, with 6 bases remaining between them. The CDR3 sequence is CASSLFRAGELFF. In DNA, the CDR3 is TGTGCCAGCAGTTTATTCCGCGCCGGGGAGCTGTTTTTT.

This sequence joins TRBV20-1 and TRBJ2-1; 7 nucleotides line up with TRBD1. CDR1 is DFQATT and CDR2 is SNEGSKA in the germline V gene (reference sequence). The ends lost 2 bases at V and 8 bases at J; junction bases unmatched: 6. The CDR3 spans 13 residues. CDR3 sequence reads: CSARQQGFDEQFF. The DNA for the CDR3 is TGCAGTGCTAGACAACAGGGGTTCGATGAGCAGTTCTTC.